This entry lists 20 T cell receptor beta chains sequenced from one sample in a study of blood T cell repertoires in COVID-19. Libraries were prepared by immunoSEQ multiplex PCR; TCRdb keeps only in-frame clonotypes and omits some of them. The table includes 75,000 to 95,000 clones, 70% to 90% detected once. The sample consisted of peripheral blood. The origin of the receptors is a middle-aged man with active COVID-19.

This clone was seen a few times. This chain connects TRBV7-8 to TRBJ1-3; 7 nucleotides line up with TRBD1. V lost 1 base, J lost 3 bases, and 6 bases stayed unmatched. The V gene's germline CDR1 is SGHVS and CDR2 FQNEAQ. There are 16 residues in the CDR3. In nucleotides, the CDR3 is TGTGCCAGCAGCTTAGGGGTGACAGGGAGTGGAAACACCATATATTTT. Amino acids: CASSLGVTGSGNTIYF.

This chain uses TRBV2 with TRBJ1-1; TRBD1 agrees at 7 bases. The CDR3 totals 13 residues. Germline CDR1 reads SNHLY; CDR2 reads FYNNEI. The V gene end was trimmed by 6 bases and the J gene end by 1 base; junction bases not matched to a gene: 2. This CDR3 is CASRGTANTEAFF. Written as DNA, the CDR3 is TGTGCCAGCAGGGGGACAGCGAACACTGAAGCTTTCTTT.

This chain connects TRBV7-9 to TRBJ1-5; 9 bases match TRBD1. There are 16 residues in the CDR3. Germline CDR1 and CDR2: SEHNR and FQNEAQ (reference sequence). Trimming at V came to 5 bases and at J to 4 bases, leaving 9 bases not matched to a gene. This CDR3 reads CASSPGTGTGNQPQHF. CDR3 sequence (DNA): TGTGCCAGCAGCCCCGGGACAGGGACAGGGAATCAGCCCCAGCATTTT.

The V and J genes are TRBV4-3 and TRBJ1-2; D perhaps matches TRBD1 (5 bases). Trimming cost V 0 bases and J 2 bases, with 7 bases left between them. Germline CDR1 LGHNA, CDR2 YSLEER. The CDR3 is 14 residues long. This CDR3 reads CASSQDRGNYGYTF. DNA for the CDR3: TGCGCCAGCAGCCAAGATCGGGGGAACTATGGCTACACCTTC.

The chain is built from TRBV6-5 and TRBJ1-6; no definite D call. V was cut by 5 bases and J by 7 bases, with 12 bases left in between. Germline V CDR1 and CDR2: MNHEY, SVGAGI. This CDR3 is built from 14 residues. The CDR3 here is CASSLRRVNSPLHF. The CDR3, as DNA: TGTGCCAGCAGTCTGCGGAGGGTAAATTCACCCCTCCACTTT.

The table lists this clone with a count of one. The J gene is TRBJ2-7, the V gene TRBV7-9; 8 bases are shared with TRBD1. CDR1 and CDR2 from the germline V gene are SEHNR and FQNEAQ (reference sequence). V dropped 5 bases and J dropped 0; count of bases not matched to a gene: 3. This CDR3 contains 14 residues. CDR3 coding DNA: TGTGCCAGCAGCAGGACAGGGAGCTCCTACGAGCAGTACTTC. Its protein product is CASSRTGSSYEQYF.

The rearrangement joins TRBV18 to TRBJ1-2; TRBD1 matches 12 bases. Trimming removed 2 bases from V and 8 bases from J; junction bases left unmatched: 12. Germline CDR1 reads KGHSH; CDR2 reads LQKENI. The CDR3 extends over 17 amino acids. The DNA of the CDR3 is TGTGCCAGCTCACCAAGGGTCCCCGGGACAGGGGGCCAAGGCTACACCTTC. Residues: CASSPRVPGTGGQGYTF.

This clone was counted once. The CDR3 coding sequence is TGTGCTAGTGGCCCCTCTACAGGGGCGGGAGGCCCCGGGACCGGGGAGCTGTTTTTT. It is translated as CASGPSTGAGGPGTGELFF. The chain employs TRBV12-5 and TRBJ2-2, with D possibly matching TRBD2 (8 bases). The V end was cut by 6 bases, the J end by 5 bases, with 28 bases between. The CDR3 is 19 amino acids. Germline lookup yields CDR1 LGHNT and CDR2 FRNRAP.

This chain joins TRBV7-9 and TRBJ2-1, with D perhaps TRBD2 (5 bases). V lost 10 bases, J lost 8 bases, and 24 bases lay in between. The CDR3 runs to 15 residues. Germline CDR1 SEHNR, CDR2 FQNEAQ (reference sequence). The CDR3 nucleotides read TGTGCCATCACGCCTAGAGGGCCGGGCCTAGATGAGCAGTTCTTC. Its protein is CAITPRGPGLDEQFF. Using reference TRBV7-9 and TRBJ2-1 for the parts outside the CDR3, the full variable domain is DTGVSQNPRHKITKRGQNVTFRCDPISEHNRLYWYRQTLGQGPEFLTYFQNEAQLEKSRLLSDRFSAERPKGSFSTLEIQRTEQGDSAMYLCAITPRGPGLDEQFFGPGTRLTVL.

CDR3 region: CASSPPRSLDSYNEQFF. As DNA, the CDR3 is TGTGCCAGCAGCCCCCCGAGATCGTTAGACTCCTACAATGAGCAGTTCTTC. The V call is TRBV3-1 (or the pseudogene TRBV3-2), the J call TRBJ2-1; no definite D call. The length of the CDR3 is 17 residues. The ends were cut back, 4 bases at V and 0 bases at J, with 16 bases in the middle. Germline V gene lookup returns CDR1 LGHDT and CDR2 YNNKEL (reference sequence).

This clone is a singleton in its sample. This chain uses TRBV14 with TRBJ2-7, with TRBD1 matching 10 bases. The CDR3 covers 14 residues. Germline trimming cut 4 bases from V and 2 bases from J; bases unmatched to any gene: 2. Germline CDR1 and CDR2: SGHDN and FVKESK. The CDR3 protein is CASSPDRGTYEQYF. As DNA, the CDR3 is TGTGCCAGCAGCCCGGACAGGGGGACCTACGAGCAGTACTTC.

The rearrangement links TRBV24-1 to TRBJ1-1; possibly TRBD1 for D (6 bases). The V gene lost 8 bases and the J gene lost 7 bases, with 13 bases spanning the gap. Germline CDR1 is KGHDR and CDR2 is SFDVKD. This CDR3 has 12 amino acids. In nucleotides, the CDR3 is TGTGCCACCACAGGGGTGACAGATGAAGCTTTCTTT. Residues: CATTGVTDEAFF.

V gene TRBV27 combines with J gene TRBJ1-5; D unresolved. The V gene lost 5 bases and the J gene lost 1 base, with 18 bases spanning the gap. The germline V gene has CDR1 MNHEY and CDR2 SMNVEV (reference sequence). The CDR3 has 17 residues. The chain's CDR3 is CASSPTSPRISNQPQHF. The CDR3 DNA is TGTGCCAGCAGTCCTACAAGCCCCAGGATCAGCAATCAGCCCCAGCATTTT.

V gene TRBV30 combines with J gene TRBJ1-5, with D hard to call. V lost 0 bases and J lost 3, with 9 bases in between. Germline V lookup: CDR1 GTSNPN, CDR2 SVGIG (reference sequence). The CDR3 runs to 14 residues. This CDR3 is CAWSVLGFNQPQHF. DNA for the CDR3: TGTGCCTGGAGTGTACTAGGGTTCAATCAGCCCCAGCATTTT.

This clone appeared a few times. This chain uses TRBV28 with TRBJ2-7; TRBD1 aligns across 7 bases. The CDR3 consists of 13 residues. Germline-derived CDR1 and CDR2 are MDHEN and SYDVKM. V dropped 4 bases and J dropped 2; count of bases not matched to a gene: 2. The CDR3 DNA sequence: TGTGCCAGCAGTTCGGGACAGACCTACGAGCAGTACTTC. This codes for CASSSGQTYEQYF.

This rearrangement joins TRBV5-4 to TRBJ2-2, with TRBD1 matching 9 bases. The CDR3 contains 17 residues. With 4 bases clipped from V and 6 bases from J, the junction kept 13 bases outside the gene matches. Germline loops: CDR1 SGHNT, CDR2 YYREEE (reference sequence). The CDR3 nucleotides read TGTGCCAGCAGCGTGACAGGGGGGGCCAAAGTCCCCGGGGAGCTGTTTTTT. Protein product: CASSVTGGAKVPGELFF.

The CDR3 spells CASSLAGWAGASNSPLHF. The CDR3 DNA follows: TGTGCCAGCAGCTTAGCGGGGTGGGCAGGGGCAAGTAATTCACCCCTCCACTTT. The rearrangement links TRBV7-2 to TRBJ1-6, with a weak D call TRBD1 (6 bases). The CDR3 is made up of 18 amino acids. CDR1 is SGHTA and CDR2 is FQGNSA in the germline V gene. The V end lost 0 bases, the J end lost 6 bases, and 18 bases lay between the germline ends.

The chain joins TRBV7-8 to TRBJ2-7; possibly TRBD2 for D (6 bases). Germline CDR1 and CDR2: SGHVS and FQNEAQ. The CDR3 sequence is 17 residues long. Trimming left V 0 bases short and J 2 bases short, with 17 bases between. The CDR3 DNA reads as TGTGCCAGCAGCTTAGCGATGACTAGGCGGGATCCCTACGAGCAGTACTTC. It codes for CASSLAMTRRDPYEQYF.

This chain links TRBV5-5 with TRBJ2-1, with 11 positions matching TRBD2. The ends lost 1 base at V and 6 bases at J; junction bases unmatched: 6. This CDR3 contains 16 residues. CDR1 and CDR2 from the germline V gene are SGHKS and YYEKEE (reference sequence). Here the CDR3 DNA reads TGTGCCAGCAGCTTGAGTAGCGGGAGGGCCACCAATGAGCAGTTCTTC. It specifies CASSLSSGRATNEQFF.

This chain uses TRBV28 with TRBJ2-7; 7 bases agree with TRBD2. Germline V lookup: CDR1 MDHEN, CDR2 SYDVKM. The V segment lost 6 bases and the J segment 1 base; nucleotides outside the gene matches: 3. CDR3 length: 13 residues. The CDR3 spells CASSPGGSYEQYF. CDR3 DNA sequence: TGTGCCAGCAGCCCGGGGGGTTCCTACGAGCAGTACTTC.